The rows below give T cell receptor beta chains drawn from one sample of a study of blood T cell repertoires in COVID-19. The method was immunoSEQ multiplex PCR; TCRdb's version includes in-frame clones alone and lacks a portion of them. This table holds 250,000 to 350,000 clones, approximately 92% found once. The sequenced sample was peripheral blood. Source of these receptors: a woman aged 25 to 39 with COVID-19, enrolled during active disease. Each CDR3 is given with its conserved first and last residue. The D gene is left open where the match is weak. A row's size may be missing; if present it is once, few, many or a size class.

J: TRBJ1-5; size: few; D: TRBD1; V: TRBV12-3/TRBV12-4; DNA: TGTGCCAGCAGCCCGGGACAGGGTCAGCCCCAGCATTTT; CDR3: CASSPGQGQPQHF
J: TRBJ2-2; size: once; D: .; V: TRBV9; DNA: TGTGCCAGCAGCGCCAGGGGACACACCGGGGAGCTGTTTTTT; CDR3: CASSARGHTGELFF
J: TRBJ1-1; size: few; D: .; V: TRBV6-5; DNA: TGTGCCAGCAGTACCACCGGGATGAACACTGAAGCTTTCTTT; CDR3: CASSTTGMNTEAFF
J: TRBJ1-2; size: .; D: TRBD1; V: TRBV10-3; DNA: TGTGCCATCAGTGAAATGCCGGACAGGGGGCGGCGTGGCTACACCTTC; CDR3: CAISEMPDRGRRGYTF
J: TRBJ2-1; size: .; D: TRBD1; V: TRBV4-1; DNA: TGCGCCAGCAGCCAAGAAGTGGCAGGGGGCGGTGAGCAGTTCTTC; CDR3: CASSQEVAGGGEQFF
J: TRBJ2-7; size: .; D: TRBD2; V: TRBV7-9; DNA: TGTGCCAGCAGCGACAAATTAGCGGGAGGCGCCCACGAGCAGTACTTC; CDR3: CASSDKLAGGAHEQYF
J: TRBJ1-2; size: once; D: TRBD1; V: TRBV19; DNA: TGTGCCAGTAGTATAGCCGAGACAGGGAACTATGGCTACACCTTC; CDR3: CASSIAETGNYGYTF
J: TRBJ2-1; size: .; D: TRBD1; V: TRBV7-3; DNA: TGTGCCAGCAGCCTCTCCGGGACAGACAATGAGCAGTTCTTC; CDR3: CASSLSGTDNEQFF
J: TRBJ1-6; size: once; D: .; V: TRBV10-3; DNA: TGTGCCATCAGTATCGACAGGAATAATTCACCCCTCCACTTT; CDR3: CAISIDRNNSPLHF
J: TRBJ2-7; size: few; D: TRBD1; V: TRBV3-1/TRBV3-2; DNA: TGTGCCAGCAGCCCCGGGACAGGGCGCGTCGAGCAGTACTTC; CDR3: CASSPGTGRVEQYF
J: TRBJ1-5; size: .; D: .; V: TRBV6-2/TRBV6-3; DNA: TGTGCCAGCAGTTACACCGGGGTGAAAACCAATCAGCCCCAGCATTTT; CDR3: CASSYTGVKTNQPQHF
J: TRBJ1-2; size: once; D: .; V: TRBV2; DNA: TGTGCCAGCAGAACCGAGTCTAGCGGCTACACCTTC; CDR3: CASRTESSGYTF
J: TRBJ1-5; size: .; D: .; V: TRBV2; DNA: TGTGCCAGCAGGGAACCTCAGGTGGCTGGGCCCCAGCATTTT; CDR3: CASREPQVAGPQHF
J: TRBJ1-2; size: .; D: .; V: TRBV19; DNA: TGTGCCAGTAGTACGAGGGATTCCTATGGCTACACCTTC; CDR3: CASSTRDSYGYTF
J: TRBJ2-1; size: .; D: TRBD2; V: TRBV20-1; DNA: TGCAGTGCTAGTGGGCTAGCGGGATCCCCCAATGAGCAGTTCTTC; CDR3: CSASGLAGSPNEQFF
J: TRBJ1-5; size: .; D: TRBD1; V: TRBV2; DNA: TGTGCCAGCAGTGAAATATTGGACAGGGGCGATCAGCCCCAGCATTTT; CDR3: CASSEILDRGDQPQHF
J: TRBJ2-5; size: once; D: TRBD2; V: TRBV5-4; DNA: TGTGCCAGCAGCTTGTTTGGAGTTCCTAGCGGGAGGAGGGGGGAGACCCAGTACTTC; CDR3: CASSLFGVPSGRRGETQYF
J: TRBJ2-3; size: .; D: TRBD1; V: TRBV18; DNA: TGTGCCAGCTCACCGGGACAGGGAACAGATACGCAGTATTTT; CDR3: CASSPGQGTDTQYF
J: TRBJ2-7; size: .; D: TRBD1; V: TRBV5-1; DNA: TGCGCCAGCAGCCCCGGGACAGGCGGTGTGCAGTACTTC; CDR3: CASSPGTGGVQYF
J: TRBJ2-2; size: once; D: TRBD2; V: TRBV7-3; DNA: TGTGCCAGCAGCCCAAGGGGACTAGCGGGAGGAACCGGGGAGCTGTTTTTT; CDR3: CASSPRGLAGGTGELFF
J: TRBJ2-7; size: .; D: .; V: TRBV6-2/TRBV6-3; DNA: TGTGCCAGCAGTACCACCGGGACACCGGCCTACGAGCAGTACTTC; CDR3: CASSTTGTPAYEQYF
J: TRBJ2-3; size: .; D: .; V: TRBV5-1; DNA: TGCGCCAGCAGGGACACTACAGATACGCAGTATTTT; CDR3: CASRDTTDTQYF
J: TRBJ1-1; size: .; D: .; V: TRBV29-1; DNA: TGCAGCGTTGGCCTTTCGACGGGAAACACTGAAGCTTTCTTT; CDR3: CSVGLSTGNTEAFF
J: TRBJ2-3; size: .; D: TRBD1; V: TRBV25-1; DNA: TGTGCCAGCAGTGAACCTCCGGGACAGAACACAGATACGCAGTATTTT; CDR3: CASSEPPGQNTDTQYF
J: TRBJ2-3; size: .; D: .; V: TRBV5-1; DNA: TGCGCCAGCAGCGGACACTATAGCACAGATACGCAGTATTTT; CDR3: CASSGHYSTDTQYF
J: TRBJ1-2; size: .; D: TRBD1; V: TRBV5-1; DNA: TGCGCCAGCAGCCCTGGGACAGGGGCCCCTGGCTACACCTTC; CDR3: CASSPGTGAPGYTF
J: TRBJ2-2; size: .; D: TRBD1; V: TRBV29-1; DNA: TGCAGCGTTGAAGAAGGCGGCCACACAGGGGCTCCCGGGGAGCTGTTTTTT; CDR3: CSVEEGGHTGAPGELFF
J: TRBJ1-4; size: .; D: TRBD1; V: TRBV3-1/TRBV3-2; DNA: TGTGCCAGCAGCCAAGGCAGACAGGGGAATGAAAAACTGTTTTTT; CDR3: CASSQGRQGNEKLFF
J: TRBJ2-5; size: once; D: TRBD2; V: TRBV28; DNA: TGTGCCAGCAGTTATCGGGAGGGGGAGCGAGAGACCCAGTACTTC; CDR3: CASSYREGERETQYF
J: TRBJ2-1; size: .; D: .; V: TRBV2; DNA: TGTGCCAGCGGGGTGATTAAGGGGAATGAGCAGTTCTTC; CDR3: CASGVIKGNEQFF
J: TRBJ2-3; size: .; D: TRBD2; V: TRBV19; DNA: TGTGCCAGTAGTGGGAGGGAGTGGAGAGATACGCAGTATTTT; CDR3: CASSGREWRDTQYF
J: TRBJ2-3; size: .; D: TRBD2; V: TRBV7-2; DNA: TGTGCCAGCAGCTTGCCCGGGACTAGAACGCAGTATTTT; CDR3: CASSLPGTRTQYF
J: TRBJ1-5; size: .; D: .; V: TRBV2; DNA: TGTGCCAGCAGTCGAACGGTTAGCAATCAGCCCCAGCATTTT; CDR3: CASSRTVSNQPQHF
J: TRBJ1-4; size: .; D: TRBD1; V: TRBV9; DNA: TGTGCCAGCAGCGTAAACTGGGACAGGGGGGAAAAACTGTTTTTT; CDR3: CASSVNWDRGEKLFF
J: TRBJ1-6; size: .; D: .; V: TRBV7-8; DNA: TGTGCCAGCAGCCCCTTAGGTCGGACAGTAACTTATAATTCACCCCTCCACTTT; CDR3: CASSPLGRTVTYNSPLHF
J: TRBJ1-1; size: .; D: .; V: TRBV4-3; DNA: TGCGCCAGCAGCCAAGACAGGGGTACTGAAGCTTTCTTT; CDR3: CASSQDRGTEAFF
J: TRBJ2-7; size: .; D: .; V: TRBV7-9; DNA: TGTGCCAGCAGCTTGCAACAGAACTACGAGCAGTACTTC; CDR3: CASSLQQNYEQYF
J: TRBJ2-7; size: .; D: .; V: TRBV5-4; DNA: TGTGCCAGCAGCTTAGGACAGCCCAGCTCCTACGAGCAGTACTTC; CDR3: CASSLGQPSSYEQYF